Sequencing of this T cell receptor (beta chain) was carried out in a study of identical twins. Germline values: CDR1 DFQATT, CDR2 SNEGSKA (reference sequence). The CDR3 covers 16 residues. Trimming took 1 base from V and 5 from J; bases not matched to a gene: 11. In TCRdb, the 5' RACE reads were re-called with MiXCR into one record per CDR3 protein. This table has about 530,000 distinct CDR3 sequences, around 20% appearing once. Only a few counts were recorded for this clonotype. The same sample was also studied in work on yellow fever vaccine responses in identical twins. That report notes: Reported findings indicate that twins' vaccine T cell responses seemed partially convergent, partially personalized.

The sample was CD4+ T cells sorted from blood. The clonotype comes from a woman younger than 35 in good health. The V call is TRBV20-1, the J call TRBJ2-1; 7 nucleotides match TRBD2. The CDR3 sequence: CSARGLVASGNNEQFF. CDR3 sequence (DNA): TGCAGTGCTAGAGGCCTCGTGGCTAGCGGAAACAATGAGCAGTTCTTC.